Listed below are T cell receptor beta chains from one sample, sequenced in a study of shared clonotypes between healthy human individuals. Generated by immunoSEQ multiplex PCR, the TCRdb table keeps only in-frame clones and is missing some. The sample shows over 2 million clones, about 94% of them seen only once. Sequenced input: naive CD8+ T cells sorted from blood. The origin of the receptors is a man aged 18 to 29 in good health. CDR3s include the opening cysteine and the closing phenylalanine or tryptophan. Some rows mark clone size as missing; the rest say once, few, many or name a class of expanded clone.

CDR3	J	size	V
CASSQDEVASIGEQFF	TRBJ2-1	once	TRBV7-2
CASSLGLAGSNEQFF	TRBJ2-1	NA	TRBV27
CASSKQGEGYEQYF	TRBJ2-7	NA	TRBV5-6
CASSRGPRRRNQPQHF	TRBJ1-5	NA	TRBV2
CASRIRDKSYEQYF	TRBJ2-7	NA	TRBV5-1
CASSPRREGPYNEQFF	TRBJ2-1	NA	TRBV7-2
CASRSSGAYNEQFF	TRBJ2-1	NA	TRBV2
CASSHRGAYEQYF	TRBJ2-7	NA	TRBV28
CASSGQLYNEQFF	TRBJ2-1	NA	TRBV6-1
CASSSLPGQEPLGQPQHF	TRBJ1-5	NA	TRBV27
CASSPGLTPYEQYF	TRBJ2-7	NA	TRBV13
CASSLRGGIPISPLHF	TRBJ1-6	NA	TRBV7-8